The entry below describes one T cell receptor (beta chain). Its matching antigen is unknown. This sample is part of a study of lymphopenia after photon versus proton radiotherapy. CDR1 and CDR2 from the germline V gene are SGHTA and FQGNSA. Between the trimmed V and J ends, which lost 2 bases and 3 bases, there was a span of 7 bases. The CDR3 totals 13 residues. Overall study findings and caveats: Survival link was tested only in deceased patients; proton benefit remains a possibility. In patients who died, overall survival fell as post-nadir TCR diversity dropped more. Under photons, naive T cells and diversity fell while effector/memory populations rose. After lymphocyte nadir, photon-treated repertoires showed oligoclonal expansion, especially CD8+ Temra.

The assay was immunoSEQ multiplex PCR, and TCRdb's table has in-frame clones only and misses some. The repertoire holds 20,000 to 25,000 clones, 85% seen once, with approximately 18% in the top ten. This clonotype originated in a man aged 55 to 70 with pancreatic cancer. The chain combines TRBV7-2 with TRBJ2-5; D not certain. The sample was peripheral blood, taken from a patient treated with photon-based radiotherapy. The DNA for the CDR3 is TGTGCCAGCAGCTTAAACTGGGAAGAGACCCAGTACTTC. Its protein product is CASSLNWEETQYF.